A selection of T cell receptor beta chains follows, all from one sample in a study of T-cell memory formation after mild COVID-19. TCRdb used MiXCR to reprocess the 5' RACE reads, holding one entry per CDR3 protein. Of hundreds of thousands of distinct CDR3 sequences listed, 15% to 25% are singletons. Sequencing was carried out using PBMCs or a T cell subset sorted from them (not recorded which). Every receptor here comes from an adult woman who had mild COVID-19 (a few samples of this study predate the infection). Cell type and time point are not known. Each CDR3 is given with its conserved first and last residue. A D gene is named only where the DNA matches it firmly. Not all rows give a size; the values are once, few, many and, for expanded clones, a class.

j_call v_call clone_size d_call cdr3_aa cdr3_nt
TRBJ1-6 TRBV5-1 few - CASSPGQRQSPLHF TGCGCCAGCAGCCCGGGCCAGCGGCAGTCACCCCTCCACTTT
TRBJ1-1 TRBV12-3/TRBV12-4 - TRBD1 CASRPWTGEREAFF TGTGCCAGCAGACCTTGGACAGGGGAGAGGGAAGCTTTCTTT
TRBJ2-4 TRBV12-3/TRBV12-4 - TRBD2 CASSFAARGENIQYF TGTGCCAGCAGTTTTGCCGCCCGGGGGGAAAACATTCAGTACTTC
TRBJ2-1 TRBV4-1 few - CASSHGTRGQYNEQFF TGCGCCAGCAGCCATGGTACAAGGGGTCAATACAATGAGCAGTTCTTC
TRBJ1-1 TRBV21-1 - - CASEDDTEAFF TGTGCCAGCGAAGACGACACTGAAGCTTTCTTT
TRBJ2-3 TRBV10-3 - - CAISEPSSVAQTDTQYF TGTGCCATCAGTGAGCCATCTAGCGTCGCTCAGACAGATACGCAGTATTTT
TRBJ2-2 TRBV7-9 - TRBD2 CASSPYPGTSGNTGELFF TGTGCCAGCAGCCCCTACCCAGGGACTAGCGGAAACACCGGGGAGCTGTTTTTT
TRBJ1-5 TRBV10-3 - - CAISDGTYEPQHF TGTGCCATCAGTGATGGGACATACGAACCCCAGCATTTT
TRBJ2-7 TRBV20-1 few - CSAKSGHEQYF TGCAGTGCTAAATCAGGGCACGAGCAGTACTTC
TRBJ2-3 TRBV20-1 many - CSAGTDTQYF TGCAGTGCCGGGACAGATACGCAGTATTTT
TRBJ2-5 TRBV30 - TRBD2 CAWTGTSGVRTQYF TGTGCCTGGACCGGGACTAGCGGAGTCCGGACCCAGTACTTC
TRBJ2-7 TRBV11-3 - TRBD2 CASSFDSGRFEQYF TGTGCCAGCAGCTTTGATAGCGGGAGGTTCGAGCAGTACTTC
TRBJ1-1 TRBV5-5 - TRBD1 CASSSDLRGSTEAFF TGTGCCAGCAGCTCAGACCTCAGGGGGAGCACTGAAGCTTTCTTT
TRBJ2-3 TRBV10-3 - - CAISGPSGTTDTQYF TGTGCCATCAGTGGGCCGTCGGGCACCACAGATACGCAGTATTTT
TRBJ2-5 TRBV5-1 - - CASSGGGEETQYF TGCGCCAGCAGCGGTGGGGGCGAGGAGACCCAGTACTTC
TRBJ2-7 TRBV29-1 few - CSVELANRYSYEQYF TGCAGCGTTGAACTGGCGAACCGGTACTCCTACGAGCAGTACTTC
TRBJ1-2 TRBV29-1 few - CSGRTGNYGYTF TGCAGCGGCAGAACAGGGAACTATGGCTACACCTTC
TRBJ2-3 TRBV18 few - CASSPGLEGDTQYF TGTGCCAGCTCACCAGGCCTCGAGGGAGATACGCAGTATTTT
TRBJ2-7 TRBV20-1 - - CSARDVGSYYEQYF TGCAGTGCTAGAGATGTCGGCAGCTACTACGAGCAGTACTTC
TRBJ1-1 TRBV12-3/TRBV12-4 - - CASSLTLPRTEAFF TGTGCCAGCAGTTTAACCCTCCCCCGTACGGAAGCTTTCTTT
TRBJ2-5 TRBV11-2 few - CASSFGPSPQETQYF TGTGCCAGCAGCTTCGGACCGTCCCCGCAAGAGACCCAGTACTTC
TRBJ1-2 TRBV3-1 - - CASSQDHTGKRGGYTF TGTGCCAGCAGCCAAGATCACACCGGGAAACGAGGTGGCTACACCTTC
TRBJ2-2 TRBV20-1 few - CSASGAARGTGELFF TGCAGTGCTAGTGGGGCCGCCAGAGGGACCGGGGAGCTGTTTTTT
TRBJ2-3 TRBV9 - TRBD1 CASSVVSGGTDTQYF TGTGCCAGCAGCGTAGTGTCAGGGGGTACAGATACGCAGTATTTT
TRBJ1-1 TRBV12-3/TRBV12-4 few TRBD1 CASSPNRDRLDTEAFF TGTGCCAGCAGCCCCAACCGGGACAGGCTCGACACTGAAGCTTTCTTT
TRBJ2-1 TRBV3-1 - - CASSQAEREQFF TGTGCCAGCAGCCAAGCGGAGCGAGAGCAGTTCTTC
TRBJ2-3 TRBV5-4 few TRBD1 CASSLAWGQGASDTQYF TGTGCCAGCAGCTTGGCTTGGGGACAGGGGGCATCAGATACGCAGTATTTT
TRBJ1-5 TRBV5-1 - - CASSFSVGARGPQHF TGCGCCAGCAGCTTCAGTGTCGGGGCTCGTGGGCCCCAGCATTTT
TRBJ1-4 TRBV2 - - CASRRDRATNEKLFF TGTGCCAGCAGGCGAGACCGAGCAACTAATGAAAAACTGTTTTTT
TRBJ2-3 TRBV10-3 few - CAISPDSPRTDTQYF TGTGCCATCAGTCCTGACAGTCCTCGCACAGATACGCAGTATTTT
TRBJ2-5 TRBV2 - - CASSDPLAGLSETQYF TGTGCCAGCAGTGACCCATTGGCGGGGTTGTCGGAGACCCAGTACTTC
TRBJ2-1 TRBV5-6 - TRBD2 CASSSGLGWNNEQFF TGTGCCAGCAGCTCCGGACTAGGATGGAACAATGAGCAGTTCTTC
TRBJ1-4 TRBV3-1 - - CASSREDGYEKLFF TGTGCCAGCAGCCGCGAGGACGGCTATGAAAAACTGTTTTTT
TRBJ1-2 TRBV27 - TRBD1 CASSLRTGLNYGYTF TGTGCCAGCAGTCTACGGACAGGGTTGAACTATGGCTACACCTTC
TRBJ2-1 TRBV4-3 - - CASSQDGRLAYNEQFF TGCGCCAGCAGCCAAGATGGACGCCTCGCCTACAATGAGCAGTTCTTC
TRBJ2-7 TRBV20-1 few - CSAPGTPAYEQYF TGCAGTGCACCCGGGACACCGGCGTACGAGCAGTACTTC
TRBJ1-4 TRBV4-2 many TRBD1 CASSQGGQGLRTNEKLFF TGTGCCAGCAGCCAAGGTGGACAGGGGTTAAGGACTAATGAAAAACTGTTTTTT
TRBJ1-1 TRBV29-1 few TRBD1 CSVARQGLNTEAFF TGCAGCGTTGCCCGACAGGGTTTGAACACTGAAGCTTTCTTT
TRBJ1-1 TRBV12-3/TRBV12-4 few TRBD1 CASSPGQLEAFF TGTGCCAGCAGCCCGGGACAGCTTGAAGCTTTCTTT
TRBJ1-1 TRBV6-6 - - CASSPQRTEAFF TGTGCCAGCAGTCCCCAAAGGACTGAAGCTTTCTTT
TRBJ1-2 TRBV12-3/TRBV12-4 few - CASSFLPGTVYTF TGTGCCAGCAGTTTTCTTCCAGGTACCGTCTACACCTTC
TRBJ2-3 TRBV5-1 few TRBD2 CASSLGDGRAFDTQYF TGCGCCAGCAGCTTGGGGGACGGGAGGGCCTTTGATACGCAGTATTTT
TRBJ1-1 TRBV11-2 few - CASTRAALGTEAFF TGTGCCAGCACCCGAGCCGCCCTCGGGACTGAAGCTTTCTTT
TRBJ1-5 TRBV7-2 many - CASSIDGLTGQPQHF TGTGCCAGCAGCATCGACGGACTAACGGGTCAGCCCCAGCATTTT
TRBJ1-1 TRBV5-5 few - CASSFSFLAGGAPEAFF TGTGCCAGCAGCTTCTCCTTTTTAGCGGGGGGCGCGCCTGAAGCTTTCTTT
TRBJ1-3 TRBV7-2 - TRBD1 CASSLDEDRVVTGNTIYF TGTGCCAGCAGCTTAGACGAGGACAGGGTGGTGACTGGAAACACCATATATTTT
TRBJ2-3 TRBV4-2 - TRBD2 CASSQVSGTTDTQYF TGTGCCAGCAGCCAAGTGAGCGGGACCACAGATACGCAGTATTTT
TRBJ1-2 TRBV10-3 - - CAISESVNYGYTF TGTGCCATCAGCGAGTCAGTGAACTATGGCTACACCTTC
TRBJ2-5 TRBV6-5 few TRBD2 CASSYSMSSGSGTQYF TGTGCCAGCAGTTACTCGATGTCTAGCGGGAGTGGTACCCAGTACTTC
TRBJ2-5 TRBV7-9 - - CASSFDGLGAETQYF TGTGCCAGCAGCTTCGATGGGCTTGGTGCAGAGACCCAGTACTTC
TRBJ2-1 TRBV7-2 - TRBD2 CASSQGLVGEQFF TGTGCCAGCAGCCAGGGACTAGTCGGTGAGCAGTTCTTC
TRBJ2-1 TRBV4-3 - TRBD2 CASSQAKVLAGGLAEQFF TGCGCCAGCAGCCAAGCCAAAGTATTAGCGGGAGGGCTGGCTGAGCAGTTCTTC
TRBJ2-1 TRBV5-1 few TRBD2 CASSPGLALNEQFF TGCGCCAGCAGCCCGGGACTAGCTCTTAATGAGCAGTTCTTC
TRBJ2-3 TRBV7-9 - TRBD2 CASGTSVYTDTQYF TGTGCCAGCGGCACTAGCGTTTACACAGATACGCAGTATTTT
TRBJ1-1 TRBV12-3/TRBV12-4 few - CASTSYGVDTEAFF TGTGCCAGCACCTCCTATGGAGTGGACACTGAAGCTTTCTTT